The next 15 T cell receptor beta chains were all read from a single sample in a study of OX40 agonist ivuxolimab in advanced cancers. Measured with immunoSEQ multiplex PCR; TCRdb has only the in-frame clones, and not every one. Of around 63,000 clones detected, about 88% appear once; the ten largest clones hold 0.27%. The material sequenced was CD4+ or CD8+ T cells sorted from blood, taken in a trial of the OX40 agonist ivuxolimab. The receptors were gathered from an adult with an advanced solid tumor such as melanoma, head and neck, liver or kidney cancer.

This chain uses TRBV18 with TRBJ2-3; D gene uncertain. Trimming shortened V by 2 bases and J by 6 bases, and 15 bases separated the two germline ends. The germline V gene has CDR1 KGHSH and CDR2 LQKENI. The CDR3 sequence is 15 residues long. DNA for the CDR3: TGTGCCAGCTCACCATCGGGTGGGTCCGGGGATACGCAGTATTTT. Encoded protein: CASSPSGGSGDTQYF.

The chain combines TRBV29-1 with TRBJ2-3; possibly TRBD2 for D (6 bases). The germline CDR1 and CDR2 sequences are SQVTM and ANQGSEA. The CDR3 runs 12 residues. V shed 3 bases and J shed 5 bases, with 9 bases lying between them. Here the CDR3 reads CSVDAGGDTQYF. CDR3 bases: TGCAGCGTTGATGCCGGGGGAGATACGCAGTATTTT.

The J gene is TRBJ2-3, the V gene TRBV29-1, with D hard to call. V dropped 0 bases and J dropped 7 bases, with 11 bases sitting between them. The germline V gene encodes CDR1 SQVTM and CDR2 ANQGSEA. The CDR3 runs to 13 residues. The CDR3 nucleotides read TGCAGCGTTGAAGACAGCCTCACTCATACGCAGTATTTT. This sequence encodes CSVEDSLTHTQYF.

V and J are TRBV18 and TRBJ2-6; D possibly matches TRBD1 or TRBD2 (6 bases each). Germline V lookup: CDR1 KGHSH, CDR2 LQKENI. The CDR3 is 17 residues long. With 2 bases removed from V and 0 bases from J, the gap between germline ends came to 11 bases. CDR3 in amino acids: CASSPTRGVSGANVLTF. The CDR3 DNA reads as TGTGCCAGCTCACCAACGAGGGGGGTCTCTGGGGCCAACGTCCTGACTTTC.

V usage is TRBV2 and J usage is TRBJ2-2; TRBD2 matches 9 bases. CDR1 and CDR2 from the germline V gene are SNHLY and FYNNEI. V lost 5 bases, J lost 5 bases, and 9 bases stayed unmatched. The CDR3 has 16 residues. The CDR3 loop is CASSLTSGRGTGELFF. CDR3 DNA sequence: TGTGCCAGCAGTCTTACTAGCGGGCGGGGTACCGGGGAGCTGTTTTTT.

J is TRBJ2-2 and V is TRBV19, with 12 bases matching TRBD2. Trimming cost V 5 bases and J 4 bases; bases outside gene matches: 5. Germline V gene lookup returns CDR1 LNHDA and CDR2 SQIVND (reference sequence). This CDR3 is 16 amino acids long. The CDR3 sequence: CASSGRLAGVTGELFF. The CDR3 nucleotides are TGTGCCAGTAGTGGTCGACTAGCGGGAGTCACCGGGGAGCTGTTTTTT.

This clone was observed once. The chain joins TRBV20-1 to TRBJ2-1; D is unresolved. In germline, CDR1 is DFQATT, CDR2 SNEGSKA (reference sequence). There are 11 residues in the CDR3. Trimming took off 3 bases at V and 9 bases at J, with 9 bases between the two ends. The CDR3 loop is CSASPRSEQFF. Here the CDR3 DNA reads TGCAGTGCTAGTCCTCGTAGTGAGCAGTTCTTC.

This chain uses TRBV28 with TRBJ2-1; possible D gene TRBD1, 6 bases. The germline CDR1 and CDR2 sequences are MDHEN and SYDVKM. V gave up 2 bases and J gave up 9 bases, with 14 bases separating them. The CDR3 totals 14 residues. The CDR3 coding sequence is TGTGCCAGCAGTTTAAACAGGGTAATACGTGAGCAGTTCTTC. Translating it yields CASSLNRVIREQFF.

This clone was detected only once. The rearrangement joins TRBV7-2 to TRBJ1-5; no clear D. The CDR3 spans 15 residues. The V end was cut by 0 bases, the J end by 6 bases, with 12 bases between. Germline V gene sequence: CDR1 SGHTA, CDR2 FQGNSA. CDR3: CASSLAAVNGQPQHF. The CDR3 bases are TGTGCCAGCAGCTTAGCAGCCGTAAATGGTCAGCCCCAGCATTTT.

The rearrangement joins TRBV7-2 to TRBJ1-1; 7 bases match TRBD1. Germline V gene sequence: CDR1 SGHTA, CDR2 FQGNSA. V lost 5 bases and J lost 1; bases outside the gene matches: 13. This CDR3 region has 17 residues. The CDR3 protein is CASSTRQGMWGNTEAFF. CDR3 DNA sequence: TGTGCCAGCAGCACGCGACAGGGCATGTGGGGGAACACTGAAGCTTTCTTT.

The chain has TRBV4-1 and TRBJ2-7; TRBD1 aligns across 7 bases. This CDR3 has 16 residues. The germline CDR1 and CDR2 sequences are MGHRA and YSYEKL. The V gene end was trimmed by 1 base and the J gene end by 1 base; junction bases not matched to a gene: 7. CDR3 nucleotide sequence: TGCGCCAGCAGCCAAGTTGAGACAGGGTATTCCTACGAGCAGTACTTC. Protein sequence: CASSQVETGYSYEQYF.

This clone was detected a few times. The chain combines TRBV7-3 with TRBJ2-5, with D perhaps TRBD2 (5 bases). Germline V gene sequence: CDR1 SGHTA, CDR2 FQGTGA. With 1 base removed from V and 5 bases from J, the gap between germline ends came to 20 bases. The CDR3 extends over 17 amino acids. CDR3 nucleotide sequence: TGTGCCAGCAGCTTAAACCCGGTGGGCCTAGCCGCGGAGACCCAGTACTTC. Protein: CASSLNPVGLAAETQYF.

The chain carries TRBV11-3 and TRBJ2-1; D possibly corresponds to TRBD1 (5 bases). Trimming took off 2 bases at V and 0 bases at J, with 11 bases between the two ends. The CDR3 totals 16 residues. CDR1 SGHNT and CDR2 YENEEA come from the germline V gene. CDR3 sequence reads: CASSLQGLNSYNEQFF. CDR3 nucleotides: TGTGCCAGCAGCTTACAGGGTCTGAACTCCTACAATGAGCAGTTCTTC.

This chain links TRBV19 with TRBJ2-1; tentatively, D is TRBD1 or TRBD2 (6 bases each). The V gene lost 3 bases and the J gene lost 6 bases, with 12 bases spanning the gap. Looked up from germline, CDR1 is LNHDA and CDR2 is SQIVND (reference sequence). This CDR3 spans 14 amino acids. The CDR3 region has the DNA TGTGCCAGTAGTATTAGGGGGGTGGCCAATGAGCAGTTCTTC. Protein sequence: CASSIRGVANEQFF.

V usage is TRBV6-6 and J usage is TRBJ2-3; tentative D call: TRBD1 (5 bases). The germline V gene encodes CDR1 MNHNY and CDR2 SVGAGI (reference sequence). V gave up 4 bases and J gave up 6 bases, with 17 bases separating them. This CDR3 contains 15 residues. The CDR3 DNA reads TGTGCCAGCAGTTTACAGGATGGGCCTCGGGATACGCAGTATTTT. This encodes CASSLQDGPRDTQYF.